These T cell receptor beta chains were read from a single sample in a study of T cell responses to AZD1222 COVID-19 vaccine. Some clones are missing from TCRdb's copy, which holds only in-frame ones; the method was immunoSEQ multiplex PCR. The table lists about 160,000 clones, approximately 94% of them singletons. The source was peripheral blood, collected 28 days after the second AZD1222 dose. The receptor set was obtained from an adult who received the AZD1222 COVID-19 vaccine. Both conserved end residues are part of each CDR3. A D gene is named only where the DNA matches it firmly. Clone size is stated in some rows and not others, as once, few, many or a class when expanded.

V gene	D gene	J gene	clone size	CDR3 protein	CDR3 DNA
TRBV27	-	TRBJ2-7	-	CASTDFRSYEQYF	TGTGCCAGCACAGACTTTCGTTCCTACGAGCAGTACTTC
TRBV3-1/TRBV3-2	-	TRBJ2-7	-	CASSQVGLSYEQYF	TGTGCCAGCAGCCAAGTTGGCCTCTCCTACGAGCAGTACTTC
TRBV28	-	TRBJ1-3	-	CASSLGARSGNTIYF	TGTGCCAGCAGTTTAGGGGCCAGGTCAGGAAACACCATATATTTT
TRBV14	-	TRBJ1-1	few	CASSHGVNTEAFF	TGTGCCAGCAGCCACGGGGTGAACACTGAAGCTTTCTTT
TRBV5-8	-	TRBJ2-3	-	CASSQDITSTDTQYF	TGTGCCAGCAGCCAAGACATTACTAGCACAGATACGCAGTATTTT
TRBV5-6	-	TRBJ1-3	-	CASSFRQGNTIYF	TGTGCCAGCAGCTTTCGACAGGGAAACACCATATATTTT
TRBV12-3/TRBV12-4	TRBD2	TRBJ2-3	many	CASSQLAGDTQYF	TGTGCCAGCAGCCAACTAGCGGGAGATACGCAGTATTTT
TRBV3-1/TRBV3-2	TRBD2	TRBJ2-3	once	CASSQAGLAGHTDTQYF	TGTGCCAGCAGCCAAGCGGGACTAGCGGGGCACACAGATACGCAGTATTTT
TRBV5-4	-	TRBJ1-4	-	CASSLVSNEKLFF	TGTGCCAGCAGCTTGGTATCTAATGAAAAACTGTTTTTT
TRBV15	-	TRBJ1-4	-	CATSGGTRAEKLFF	TGTGCCACCAGCGGCGGGACGCGGGCTGAAAAACTGTTTTTT
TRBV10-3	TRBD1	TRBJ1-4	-	CAILRQGGCEKLFF	TGTGCCATCCTCCGACAGGGCGGGTGTGAAAAACTGTTTTTT
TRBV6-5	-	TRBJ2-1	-	CASRPMGSYNEQFF	TGTGCCAGCAGGCCCATGGGGAGTTACAATGAGCAGTTCTTC
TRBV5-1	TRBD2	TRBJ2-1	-	CASSRSVAASGRAEQFF	TGCGCCAGCAGCCGCAGCGTTGCGGCTAGCGGGAGGGCTGAGCAGTTCTTC
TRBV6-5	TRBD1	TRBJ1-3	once	CASSLDRANTIYF	TGTGCCAGCAGTTTGGACAGGGCAAACACCATATATTTT
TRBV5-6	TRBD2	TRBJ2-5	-	CASSSRTSGFQETQYF	TGTGCCAGCAGCTCGAGGACTAGCGGGTTTCAAGAGACCCAGTACTTC
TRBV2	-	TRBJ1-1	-	CASLLGQFNTEAFF	TGTGCCAGCCTCCTCGGACAGTTTAACACTGAAGCTTTCTTT
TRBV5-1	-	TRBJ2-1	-	CASSSDPYNEQFF	TGCGCCAGCAGCTCAGACCCCTACAATGAGCAGTTCTTC
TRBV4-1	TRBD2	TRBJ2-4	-	CASSHGLAGGLAKNIQYF	TGCGCCAGCAGCCACGGACTAGCGGGAGGGTTAGCCAAAAACATTCAGTACTTC
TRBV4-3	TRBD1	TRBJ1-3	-	CASSLRTGGSGNTIYF	TGCGCCAGCAGCCTTAGGACAGGGGGCTCTGGAAACACCATATATTTT
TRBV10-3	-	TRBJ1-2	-	CATSTPLEQGPGYTF	TGTGCCACAAGCACCCCCCTCGAACAGGGACCTGGCTACACCTTC
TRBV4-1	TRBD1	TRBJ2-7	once	CASSQGAPGQGSYEQYF	TGCGCCAGCAGCCAGGGAGCCCCGGGACAGGGCTCCTACGAGCAGTACTTC
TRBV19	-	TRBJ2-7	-	CASSIVYGDTYEQYF	TGTGCCAGTAGTATAGTTTACGGGGATACCTACGAGCAGTACTTC
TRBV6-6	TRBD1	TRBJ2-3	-	CASNDRGRGDTQYF	TGTGCCAGCAACGACAGGGGGCGCGGAGATACGCAGTATTTT
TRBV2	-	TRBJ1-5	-	CASSDPRDSNQPQHF	TGTGCCAGCAGTGACCCACGGGACAGCAATCAGCCCCAGCATTTT
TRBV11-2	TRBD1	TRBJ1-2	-	CASSYRGGRGYGYTF	TGTGCCAGCAGCTACAGGGGTGGAAGGGGCTATGGCTACACCTTC
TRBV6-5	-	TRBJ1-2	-	CASRLTGSYGYTF	TGTGCCAGCAGACTCACAGGGAGCTATGGCTACACCTTC
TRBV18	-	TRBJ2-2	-	CASSPSSQRTGELFF	TGTGCCAGCTCACCATCGAGCCAGCGCACCGGGGAGCTGTTTTTT
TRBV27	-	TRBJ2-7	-	CASSYRQDYEQYF	TGTGCCAGCAGTTACCGACAGGACTACGAGCAGTACTTC
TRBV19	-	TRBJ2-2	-	CASSTNTGELFF	TGTGCCAGTAGTACGAACACCGGGGAGCTGTTTTTT
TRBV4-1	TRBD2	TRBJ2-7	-	CASSLGVAGGPNTYEQYF	TGCGCCAGCAGCCTGGGGGTAGCGGGAGGGCCAAATACCTACGAGCAGTACTTC
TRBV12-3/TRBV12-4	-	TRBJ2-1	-	CASRYLGEQFF	TGTGCCAGCAGATACTTGGGTGAGCAGTTCTTC
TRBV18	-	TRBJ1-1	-	CASSPVDVVRGEAEAFF	TGTGCCAGCTCACCAGTAGATGTGGTTAGAGGGGAGGCTGAAGCTTTCTTT
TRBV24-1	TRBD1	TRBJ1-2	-	CATSDDTTDRGVYGYTF	TGTGCCACCAGTGACGATACCACCGACAGGGGAGTCTATGGCTACACCTTC
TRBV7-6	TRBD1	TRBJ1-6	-	CASSRGQGNAITNSPLHF	TGTGCCAGCAGCCGGGGACAGGGGAATGCAATAACGAATTCACCCCTCCACTTT
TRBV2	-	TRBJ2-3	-	CASISGLADTQYF	TGTGCCAGCATCAGCGGGCTGGCAGATACGCAGTATTTT
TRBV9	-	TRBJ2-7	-	CASSPTVKSSYEQYF	TGTGCCAGCAGCCCGACAGTTAAGAGCTCCTACGAGCAGTACTTC
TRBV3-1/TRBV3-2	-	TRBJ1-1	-	CASSQEGGGMNTEAFF	TGTGCCAGCAGCCAAGAGGGCGGCGGGATGAACACTGAAGCTTTCTTT
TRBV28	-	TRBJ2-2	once	CASDSPLTSPGELFF	TGTGCCAGCGACAGTCCCCTGACTAGTCCCGGGGAGCTGTTTTTT
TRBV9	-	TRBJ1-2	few	CASSVGGLLEVSYTF	TGTGCCAGCAGCGTAGGGGGTCTTCTGGAAGTAAGCTACACCTTC
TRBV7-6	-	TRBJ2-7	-	CASSLAFHEQYF	TGTGCCAGCAGCTTAGCTTTCCACGAGCAGTACTTC
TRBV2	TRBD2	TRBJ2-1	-	CASSFTGTSYNEQFF	TGTGCCAGCAGTTTCACCGGGACTAGCTACAATGAGCAGTTCTTC
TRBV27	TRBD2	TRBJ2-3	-	CASSSAGGGRESDTQYF	TGTGCCAGCAGTTCCGCCGGGGGTGGGAGGGAGTCAGATACGCAGTATTTT
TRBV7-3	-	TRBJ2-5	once	CASSSQGQETQYF	TGTGCCAGCAGCTCGCAGGGCCAAGAGACCCAGTACTTC
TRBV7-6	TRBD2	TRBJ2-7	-	CASSPPGSGSYEQYF	TGTGCCAGCAGCCCCCCCGGGAGCGGGAGCTACGAGCAGTACTTC
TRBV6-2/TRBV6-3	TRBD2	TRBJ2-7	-	CASSYERGLSYEQYF	TGTGCCAGCAGTTACGAGCGGGGCCTATCCTACGAGCAGTACTTC
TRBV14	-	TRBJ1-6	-	CASSPGPNSPLHF	TGTGCCAGCAGCCCCGGGCCCAATTCACCCCTCCACTTT
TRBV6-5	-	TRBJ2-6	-	CASSLDSSGANVLTF	TGTGCCAGCAGTCTGGACAGCTCTGGGGCCAACGTCCTGACTTTC
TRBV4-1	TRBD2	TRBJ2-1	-	CASSQRLAVYNEQFF	TGCGCCAGCAGCCAACGACTAGCGGTTTACAATGAGCAGTTCTTC
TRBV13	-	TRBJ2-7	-	CASSLGGIRHEQYF	TGTGCCAGCAGCTTAGGAGGGATTAGGCACGAGCAGTACTTC
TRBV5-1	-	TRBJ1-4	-	CASSETGSNEKLFF	TGCGCCAGCAGCGAGACGGGCAGTAATGAAAAACTGTTTTTT
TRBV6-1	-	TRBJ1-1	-	CASSEAGTPEAFF	TGTGCCAGCAGTGAAGCTGGGACGCCTGAAGCTTTCTTT
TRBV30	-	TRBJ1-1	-	CAWKRGGIMNTEAFF	TGTGCCTGGAAGAGAGGCGGCATAATGAACACTGAAGCTTTCTTT
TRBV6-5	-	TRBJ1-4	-	CASGLRANEKLFF	TGTGCCAGCGGACTCAGAGCTAATGAAAAACTGTTTTTT
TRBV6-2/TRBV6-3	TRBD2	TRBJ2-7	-	CASSPRTSGRAHEQYF	TGTGCCAGCAGCCCAAGGACTAGCGGGAGGGCGCACGAGCAGTACTTC
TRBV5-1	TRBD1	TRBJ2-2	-	CASSFGQVNTGELFF	TGCGCCAGCAGCTTCGGACAGGTCAACACCGGGGAGCTGTTTTTT
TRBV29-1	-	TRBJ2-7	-	CSVEDPRYEQYF	TGCAGCGTTGAAGATCCGCGCTACGAGCAGTACTTC
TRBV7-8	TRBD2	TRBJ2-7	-	CASSLGTSVDEQYF	TGTGCCAGCAGTCTCGGGACTAGCGTGGACGAGCAGTACTTC
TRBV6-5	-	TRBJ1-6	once	CASSYSRNSPLHF	TGTGCCAGCAGTTACTCCCGAAATTCACCCCTCCACTTT
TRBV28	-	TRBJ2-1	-	CASSLGGPVSYNEQFF	TGTGCCAGCAGTTTGGGGGGGCCGGTCTCCTACAATGAGCAGTTCTTC